This T cell receptor beta chain was obtained from a study of T-cell memory formation after mild COVID-19. Study as a whole: In these data, TCR clusters were largely donor specific.

Germline CDR1 reads SGHRS; CDR2 reads YFSETQ. The CDR3 is 17 residues long. The V and J ends lost 6 bases and 0 bases, in that order; junction bases with no gene match: 9. Employing constant-segment primers, 5'RACE generated TCR alpha and TCR beta cDNA libraries bearing sample barcodes and UMIs. TCRdb used MiXCR to reprocess the 5' RACE reads, holding one entry per CDR3 protein. The sample records some 310,000 distinct CDR3 sequences, 20% to 25% being singletons. This clonotype was observed a handful of times. What was sequenced was PBMCs or a T cell subset sorted from them (not recorded which). The chain couples TRBV5-1 to TRBJ2-6, with 7 bases matching TRBD2. The receptor was isolated from a man younger than 35 who had mild COVID-19 (a few samples of this study predate the infection). Cell type and time point are not known. CDR3 DNA sequence: TGCGCCAGCACCAGAGGGACTACGCCCTCTGGGGCCAACGTCCTGACTTTC. Amino acid sequence: CASTRGTTPSGANVLTF.